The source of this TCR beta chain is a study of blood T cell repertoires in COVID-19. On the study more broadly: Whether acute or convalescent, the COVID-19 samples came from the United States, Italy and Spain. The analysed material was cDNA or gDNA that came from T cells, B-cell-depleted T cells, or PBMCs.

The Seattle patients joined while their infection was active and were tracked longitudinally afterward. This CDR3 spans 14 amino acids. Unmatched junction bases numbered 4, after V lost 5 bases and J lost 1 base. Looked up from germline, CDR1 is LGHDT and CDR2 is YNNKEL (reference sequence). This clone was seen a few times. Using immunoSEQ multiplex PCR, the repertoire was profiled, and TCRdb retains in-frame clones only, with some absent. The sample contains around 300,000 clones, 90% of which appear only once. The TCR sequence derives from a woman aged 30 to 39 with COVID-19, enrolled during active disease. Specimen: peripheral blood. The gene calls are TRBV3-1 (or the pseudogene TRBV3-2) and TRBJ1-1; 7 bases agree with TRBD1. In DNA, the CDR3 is TGTGCCAGCAGCTCCCGGGACAGGAACACTGAAGCTTTCTTT. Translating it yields CASSSRDRNTEAFF.